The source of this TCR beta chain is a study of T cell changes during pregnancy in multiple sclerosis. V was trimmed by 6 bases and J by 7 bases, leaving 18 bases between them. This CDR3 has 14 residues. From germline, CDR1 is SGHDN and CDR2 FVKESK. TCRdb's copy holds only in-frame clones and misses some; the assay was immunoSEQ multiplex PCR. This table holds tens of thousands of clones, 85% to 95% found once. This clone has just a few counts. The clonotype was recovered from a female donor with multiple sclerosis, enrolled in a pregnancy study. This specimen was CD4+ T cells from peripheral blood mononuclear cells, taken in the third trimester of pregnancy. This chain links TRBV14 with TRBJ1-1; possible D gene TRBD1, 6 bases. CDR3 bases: TGTGCCAGCAGGCCCAGGGGCCCAGGGAGTGAAGCTTTCTTT. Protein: CASRPRGPGSEAFF.